Below, 30 T cell receptor beta chains from the same sample are listed, as sequenced in a study of cytomegalovirus exposure and HLA in healthy donors. Both 60 Vbeta primers and 13 Jbeta primers went into the PCR. Libraries were prepared by immunoSEQ multiplex PCR; TCRdb keeps only in-frame clonotypes and omits some of them. Of under 200,000 clones listed, 75% to 90% are singletons. The sample was PBMCs. The source of these receptors is a man in his late teens or twenties in good health and CMV-seropositive.

The chain is built from TRBV19 and TRBJ2-3; possibly TRBD2 for D (5 bases). Germline CDR1 is LNHDA and CDR2 is SQIVND (reference sequence). The CDR3 runs to 16 residues. With 3 bases removed from V and 3 bases from J, the gap between germline ends came to 16 bases. The CDR3 region has the DNA TGTGCCAGTAGTATCGGTGGTAGCGTCCCTACAGATACGCAGTATTTT. Translating it yields CASSIGGSVPTDTQYF.

The chain joins TRBV10-3 to TRBJ1-1; 8 positions match TRBD1. CDR1 and CDR2 (germline): ENHRY, SYGVKD. V was clipped by 3 bases and J by 1 base; unmatched bases: 4. The CDR3 runs to 15 residues. This chain's CDR3 is CAISDMTGENTEAFF. Written as DNA, the CDR3 is TGTGCCATCAGTGACATGACAGGGGAGAACACTGAAGCTTTCTTT.

This rearrangement joins TRBV7-9 to TRBJ2-2, with 7 bases fitting TRBD1. CDR3 length equals 15 residues. Looked up from germline, CDR1 is SEHNR and CDR2 is FQNEAQ (reference sequence). Germline trimming cut 0 bases from V and 3 bases from J; bases unmatched to any gene: 1. The CDR3 DNA is TGTGCCAGCAGCTTAGCCCAGGGGGACACCGGGGAGCTGTTTTTT. It encodes CASSLAQGDTGELFF.

This clone was seen a handful of times. This CDR3 reads CASSYGKWTEAFF. The CDR3 nucleotides read TGTGCCAGCAGCTACGGGAAGTGGACTGAAGCTTTCTTT. J is TRBJ1-1 and V is TRBV5-8; D is unclear. With 3 bases removed from V and 5 bases from J, the gap between germline ends came to 11 bases. The CDR3 is made up of 13 amino acids. The germline V gene encodes CDR1 SGHTS and CDR2 YDEGEE.

This clone has just one count. V usage is TRBV7-2 and J usage is TRBJ1-1; 9 bases are a match to TRBD1. V shed 5 bases, J shed 5 bases, and the junction held 6 bases outside the gene matches. This CDR3 has 14 residues. The V gene's germline CDR1 is SGHTA and CDR2 FQGNSA. CDR3 nucleotides: TGTGCCAGCAGCCCCAGGACAGGGGTGACTGAAGCTTTCTTT. This codes for CASSPRTGVTEAFF. Combining the CDR3 with reference TRBV7-2 and TRBJ1-1 gives the whole variable domain GAGVSQSPSNKVTEKGKDVELRCDPISGHTALYWYRQSLGQGLEFLIYFQGNSAPDKSGLPSDRFSAERTGGSVSTLTIQRTQQEDSAVYLCASSPRTGVTEAFFGQGTRLTVV.

J is TRBJ1-1 and V is TRBV27; 7 positions agree with TRBD1. J was trimmed by 5 bases and V by 6 bases; bases with no gene match: 6. This CDR3 contains 13 residues. Germline-derived CDR1 and CDR2 are MNHEY and SMNVEV (reference sequence). The CDR3 sequence is CASSHRGETEAFF. CDR3 DNA sequence: TGTGCCAGCAGCCACAGGGGAGAAACTGAAGCTTTCTTT.

This chain links TRBV19 with TRBJ1-2; 8 bases map to TRBD1. Germline V lookup: CDR1 LNHDA, CDR2 SQIVND (reference sequence). The CDR3 extends over 14 amino acids. V trimming: 6 bases; J trimming: 8 bases; junction bases outside the gene matches: 11. CDR3 nucleotides: TGTGCCAGTAGGCGAGCTCAGGGGGCTTGGGGCTACACCTTC. It encodes CASRRAQGAWGYTF.

The chain recombines TRBV19 with TRBJ1-5; possible D gene TRBD1, 6 bases. V was cut by 7 bases and J by 3 bases, with 10 bases left in between. This CDR3 comprises 13 residues. Germline V gene data show CDR1 as LNHDA and CDR2 as SQIVND (reference sequence). CDR3 sequence: CASTTGLNQPQHF. In nucleotides, the CDR3 is TGTGCCAGTACTACAGGGCTCAATCAGCCCCAGCATTTT.

The genes are TRBV4-3 and TRBJ1-4; D is perhaps TRBD1 (6 bases). V lost 5 bases and J lost 5, with 21 bases in between. This CDR3 contains 17 residues. CDR1 is LGHNA and CDR2 is YSLEER in the germline V gene. For the CDR3, the DNA is TGCGCCAGCAGCTACTTTCCCAAGAGGGGGGGAAATGAAAAACTGTTTTTT. This gives the protein CASSYFPKRGGNEKLFF.

V is TRBV29-1 and J is TRBJ2-5; 10 bases line up with TRBD1. From germline, CDR1 is SQVTM and CDR2 ANQGSEA. V was clipped by 5 bases and J by 4 bases; unmatched bases: 10. The CDR3 loop spans 15 amino acids. The CDR3 DNA reads TGCAGCGTTACGGACAGGGGGGGACGAGGAGAGACCCAGTACTTC. It translates to CSVTDRGGRGETQYF.

This clone occurred once. V gene TRBV6-5 combines with J gene TRBJ2-4; 9 bases are a match to TRBD1. CDR1 is MNHEY, CDR2 SVGAGI, per germline. V shed 11 bases and J 9 bases; nucleotides not matched to a gene: 17. The CDR3 is 15 residues long. The CDR3 reads CASKSSGTGYRIQYF. CDR3 sequence (DNA): TGTGCCTCCAAGTCCTCCGGGACAGGGTATCGCATTCAGTACTTC.

This chain uses TRBV25-1 with TRBJ1-2; tentatively, D is TRBD1 (6 bases). Germline V gene sequence: CDR1 MGHDK, CDR2 SYGVNS. CDR3 length: 12 amino acids. Trimming took off 4 bases at V and 4 bases at J, with 7 bases between the two ends. The CDR3, as DNA: TGTGCCAGCAGTGTGGGGGCCTATGGCTACACCTTC. Protein: CASSVGAYGYTF.

A few counts support this clone. The rearrangement links TRBV5-4 to TRBJ1-3; D unclear. This CDR3 spans 13 amino acids. V lost 5 bases and J lost 0, with 6 bases in between. From germline, CDR1 is SGHNT and CDR2 YYREEE (reference sequence). CDR3 sequence: CASSLISGNTIYF. For the CDR3, the DNA is TGTGCCAGCAGTCTTATCTCTGGAAACACCATATATTTT.

This rearrangement joins TRBV5-4 to TRBJ1-2; weak D call: TRBD1 (6 bases). The CDR3 totals 15 residues. In germline, CDR1 is SGHNT, CDR2 YYREEE (reference sequence). V lost 2 bases, J lost 1 base, and 12 bases lay in between. This CDR3 is CASSLSGHGNYGYTF. The DNA for the CDR3 is TGTGCCAGCAGCTTATCGGGACACGGTAACTATGGCTACACCTTC.

A few counts support this clone. V gene TRBV10-3 combines with J gene TRBJ1-2, with D unresolved. The V end was cut by 3 bases, the J end by 6 bases, with 14 bases between. CDR3 length: 14 amino acids. CDR1 ENHRY and CDR2 SYGVKD come from the germline V gene. The CDR3 DNA is TGTGCCATCAGTGATGGCAACCCCCACGATGGCTACACCTTC. Translation: CAISDGNPHDGYTF.

The chain couples TRBV15 to TRBJ1-4; 8 bases align to TRBD1. The CDR3 spans 14 residues. Germline CDR1 and CDR2: LNHNV and YYDKDF (reference sequence). V trimming: 5 bases; J trimming: 7 bases; junction bases outside the gene matches: 6. This CDR3 reads CATSDPGTGEKLFF. The CDR3 DNA is TGTGCCACCAGCGACCCCGGGACAGGTGAAAAACTGTTTTTT.

The CDR3 nucleotides are TGTGCCAGCAGCCCAAGCCTATTCTATGGCTACACCTTC. Translation gives CASSPSLFYGYTF. V is TRBV7-3 and J is TRBJ1-2; D unclear. V was pared by 5 bases and J by 4 bases, with 11 bases between. Per the germline V gene, CDR1 is SGHTA and CDR2 is FQGTGA. CDR3 size: 13 residues.

The chain is built from TRBV5-6 and TRBJ1-1, with no clear D. CDR1 and CDR2 from the germline V gene are SGHDT and YYEEEE. This CDR3 is 17 amino acids long. The germline V and J ends were trimmed by 1 base and 0 bases, with 16 bases remaining between them. CDR3 nucleotide sequence: TGTGCCAGCAGCTTGTTCGGGAACGGAAGGATGAACACTGAAGCTTTCTTT. It encodes CASSLFGNGRMNTEAFF.

The genes are TRBV29-1 and TRBJ2-4, with D perhaps matching TRBD1 (6 bases). This CDR3 is 15 amino acids long. CDR1 SQVTM and CDR2 ANQGSEA come from the germline V gene. V lost 3 bases and J 6 bases, leaving 18 bases between the germline ends. The CDR3, as DNA: TGCAGCGTTGAGGTCAGGGGTCTAGGGCGAAACATTCAGTACTTC. Its protein is CSVEVRGLGRNIQYF.

This chain joins TRBV27 and TRBJ1-2; D unclear. Per germline, CDR1 MNHEY and CDR2 SMNVEV (reference sequence). The CDR3 length is 15 residues. V shed 3 bases and J shed 1 base, with 12 bases lying between them. The CDR3 DNA follows: TGTGCCAGCAGTTTCTTCCCGGGTATTAACTATGGCTACACCTTC. Translating gives CASSFFPGINYGYTF.

This chain links TRBV29-1 with TRBJ1-3; D possibly corresponds to TRBD1 (6 bases). Per germline, CDR1 SQVTM and CDR2 ANQGSEA. V was clipped by 7 bases and J by 0 bases, with 7 bases between them. This CDR3 is 12 amino acids long. The DNA for the CDR3 is TGCAGCGGGACAGACTCTGGAAACACCATATATTTT. This translates into CSGTDSGNTIYF.

The gene calls are TRBV7-9 and TRBJ2-1, with a weak D call TRBD1 (5 bases). The CDR3 is 15 amino acids. Germline lookup yields CDR1 SEHNR and CDR2 FQNEAQ (reference sequence). V shed 6 bases and J shed 1 base, with 13 bases lying between them. The CDR3 coding sequence is TGTGCCAGCAGGGTAGGGCGGACATCCTACAATGAGCAGTTCTTC. Translated: CASRVGRTSYNEQFF.

The CDR3, as DNA: TGTGCCAGCAGCTTAGCTTGGTGGGAGACGAACACTGAAGCTTTCTTT. Its protein product is CASSLAWWETNTEAFF. The rearrangement links TRBV7-9 to TRBJ1-1; no firm D call. The CDR3 consists of 16 residues. V was clipped by 0 bases and J by 1 base, with 12 bases between them. Germline assignment: CDR1 SEHNR and CDR2 FQNEAQ (reference sequence). The full variable domain, its missing parts supplied by reference TRBV7-9 and TRBJ1-1, is DTGVSQNPRHKITKRGQNVTFRCDPISEHNRLYWYRQTLGQGPEFLTYFQNEAQLEKSRLLSDRFSAERPKGSFSTLEIQRTEQGDSAMYLCASSLAWWETNTEAFFGQGTRLTVV.

The chain is built from TRBV18 and TRBJ2-7; 11 nucleotides agree with TRBD1. Germline trimming cut 6 bases from V and 4 bases from J; bases unmatched to any gene: 8. This CDR3 has 15 amino acids. Germline CDR1 KGHSH, CDR2 LQKENI. This CDR3 reads CASSRTGGGQYEQYF. CDR3 DNA sequence: TGTGCCAGCTCGCGGACAGGGGGCGGTCAGTACGAGCAGTACTTC.

The chain combines TRBV19 with TRBJ2-5; 10 bases align to TRBD2. Per germline, CDR1 LNHDA and CDR2 SQIVND (reference sequence). This CDR3 comprises 16 residues. The V and J ends lost 3 bases and 4 bases, in that order; junction bases with no gene match: 8. CDR3 in amino acids: CASSISAGGIGETQYF. The CDR3 region has the DNA TGTGCCAGTAGTATCTCAGCGGGGGGGATTGGAGAGACCCAGTACTTC.

This sequence joins TRBV2 and TRBJ2-5, with a tentative D call TRBD1 (5 bases). Germline CDR1 and CDR2: SNHLY and FYNNEI. V lost 8 bases and J 3 bases, leaving 13 bases between the germline ends. The CDR3 consists of 13 residues. In DNA form, the CDR3 reads TGTGCCAGCCGAACCTTCAGGGAAGAGACCCAGTACTTC. This gives the protein CASRTFREETQYF.

The V gene is TRBV5-5, the J gene TRBJ2-7; D is uncertain. V shed 4 bases and J shed 3 bases, with 11 bases lying between them. The CDR3 has 13 residues. Germline assignment: CDR1 SGHKS and CDR2 YYEKEE (reference sequence). Here the CDR3 DNA reads TGTGCCAGCAGCCTTCCCCCAGACTACGAGCAGTACTTC. This translates into CASSLPPDYEQYF. Full variable domain (missing parts from reference TRBV5-5 and TRBJ2-7): DAGVTQSPTHLIKTRGQQVTLRCSPISGHKSVSWYQQVLGQGPQFIFQYYEKEERGRGNFPDRFSARQFPNYSSELNVNALLLGDSALYLCASSLPPDYEQYFGPGTRLTVT.

The chain carries TRBV5-1 and TRBJ2-5; TRBD1 aligns across 8 bases. The germline CDR1 and CDR2 sequences are SGHRS and YFSETQ. Germline trimming cut 0 bases from V and 0 bases from J; bases unmatched to any gene: 7. The length of the CDR3 is 17 residues. The CDR3 loop reads CASSLAKTGDHQETQYF. The DNA for the CDR3 is TGCGCCAGCAGCTTGGCCAAGACAGGGGACCACCAAGAGACCCAGTACTTC.

V gene TRBV7-2 combines with J gene TRBJ1-5; a weak D match, TRBD1 (6 bases). From germline, CDR1 is SGHTA and CDR2 FQGNSA. V lost 4 bases to trimming and J lost 6 bases, with 16 bases between them. CDR3 length: 15 amino acids. The CDR3 bases are TGTGCCAGCAGCTCCTCGACAGGTTTTGGTCAGCCCCAGCATTTT. Translated, it gives CASSSSTGFGQPQHF.

The genes are TRBV7-8 and TRBJ2-5, with 7 bases lining up with TRBD1. The ends lost 2 bases at V and 5 bases at J; junction bases unmatched: 5. There are 14 residues in the CDR3. Germline assignment: CDR1 SGHVS and CDR2 FQNEAQ. The CDR3 reads CASSLLDRVETQYF. CDR3 coding DNA: TGTGCCAGCAGCTTACTCGACAGGGTCGAGACCCAGTACTTC.